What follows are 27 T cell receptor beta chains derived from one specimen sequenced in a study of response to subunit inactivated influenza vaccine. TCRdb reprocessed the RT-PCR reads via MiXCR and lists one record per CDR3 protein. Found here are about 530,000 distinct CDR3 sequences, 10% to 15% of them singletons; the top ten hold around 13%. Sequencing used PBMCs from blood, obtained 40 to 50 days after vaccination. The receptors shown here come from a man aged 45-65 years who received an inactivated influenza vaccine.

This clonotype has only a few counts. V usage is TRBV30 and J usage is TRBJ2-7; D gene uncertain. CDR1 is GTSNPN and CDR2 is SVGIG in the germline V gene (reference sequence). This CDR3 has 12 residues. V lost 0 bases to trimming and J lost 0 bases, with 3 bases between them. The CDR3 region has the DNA TGTGCCTGGAGTGTTGGCTCCTACGAGCAGTACTTC. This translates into CAWSVGSYEQYF.

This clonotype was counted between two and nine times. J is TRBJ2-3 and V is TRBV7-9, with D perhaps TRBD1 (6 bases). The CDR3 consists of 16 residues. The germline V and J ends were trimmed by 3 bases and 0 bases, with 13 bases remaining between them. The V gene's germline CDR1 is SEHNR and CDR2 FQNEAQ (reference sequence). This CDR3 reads CASSLTRDTSTDTQYF. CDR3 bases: TGTGCCAGCAGCTTGACGAGGGACACTAGCACAGATACGCAGTATTTT.

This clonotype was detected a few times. The CDR3 reads CASRPQGYLGNQPQHF. CDR3 nucleotide sequence: TGTGCCAGCAGACCTCAGGGTTACCTTGGCAATCAGCCCCAGCATTTT. The J gene is TRBJ1-5, the V gene TRBV6-1; TRBD1 might be the D (5 bases). V lost 6 bases and J 2 bases, leaving 17 bases between the germline ends. Germline CDR1 and CDR2: MNHNS and SASEGT. The CDR3 is 16 residues long.

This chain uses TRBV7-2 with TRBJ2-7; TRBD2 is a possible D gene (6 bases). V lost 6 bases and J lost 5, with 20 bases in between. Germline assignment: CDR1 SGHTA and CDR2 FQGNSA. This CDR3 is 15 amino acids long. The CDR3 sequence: CASRLSRGGMHEQYF. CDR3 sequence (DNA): TGTGCCAGCAGATTATCGCGGGGCGGCATGCACGAGCAGTACTTC.

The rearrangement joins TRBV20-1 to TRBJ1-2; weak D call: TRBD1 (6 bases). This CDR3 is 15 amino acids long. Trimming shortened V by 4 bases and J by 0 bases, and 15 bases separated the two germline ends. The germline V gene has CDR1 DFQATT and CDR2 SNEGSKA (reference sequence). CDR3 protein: CSATVARGSNYGYTF. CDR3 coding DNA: TGCAGTGCTACCGTAGCGAGGGGGTCTAACTATGGCTACACCTTC.

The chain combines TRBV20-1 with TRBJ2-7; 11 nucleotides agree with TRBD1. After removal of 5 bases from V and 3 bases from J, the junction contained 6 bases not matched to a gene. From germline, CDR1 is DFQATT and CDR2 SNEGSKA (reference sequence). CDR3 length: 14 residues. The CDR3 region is CSAASGTGGYEQYF. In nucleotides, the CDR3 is TGCAGTGCTGCCTCCGGGACAGGGGGCTACGAGCAGTACTTC.

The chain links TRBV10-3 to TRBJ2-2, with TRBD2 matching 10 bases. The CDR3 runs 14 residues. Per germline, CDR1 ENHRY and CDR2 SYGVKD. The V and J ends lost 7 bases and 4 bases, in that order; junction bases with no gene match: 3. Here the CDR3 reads CAIISGRITGELFF. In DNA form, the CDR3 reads TGTGCCATCATTAGCGGGAGGATCACCGGGGAGCTGTTTTTT.

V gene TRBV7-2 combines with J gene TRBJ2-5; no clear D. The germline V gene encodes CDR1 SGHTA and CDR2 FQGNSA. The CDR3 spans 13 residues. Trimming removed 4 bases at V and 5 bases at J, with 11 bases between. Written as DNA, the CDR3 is TGTGCCAGCAGCTCCAACTTCGTCGAGACCCAGTACTTC. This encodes CASSSNFVETQYF.

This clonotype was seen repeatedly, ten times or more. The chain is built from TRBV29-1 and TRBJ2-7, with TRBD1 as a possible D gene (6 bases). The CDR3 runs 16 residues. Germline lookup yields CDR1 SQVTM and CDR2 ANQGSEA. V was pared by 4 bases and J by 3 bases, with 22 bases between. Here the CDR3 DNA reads TGCAGCGTTGTAATTGGCAGGGGATCAAACCTCTACGAGCAGTACTTC. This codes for CSVVIGRGSNLYEQYF.

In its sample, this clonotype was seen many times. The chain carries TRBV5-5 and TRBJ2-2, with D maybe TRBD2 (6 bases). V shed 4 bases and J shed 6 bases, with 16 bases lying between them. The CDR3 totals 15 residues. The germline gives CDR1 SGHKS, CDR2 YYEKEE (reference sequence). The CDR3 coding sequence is TGTGCCAGCAGCGCAGGACTAAACACAGCCGGGGAGCTGTTTTTT. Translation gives CASSAGLNTAGELFF. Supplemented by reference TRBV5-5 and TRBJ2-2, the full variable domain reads DAGVTQSPTHLIKTRGQQVTLRCSPISGHKSVSWYQQVLGQGPQFIFQYYEKEERGRGNFPDRFSARQFPNYSSELNVNALLLGDSALYLCASSAGLNTAGELFFGEGSRLTVL.

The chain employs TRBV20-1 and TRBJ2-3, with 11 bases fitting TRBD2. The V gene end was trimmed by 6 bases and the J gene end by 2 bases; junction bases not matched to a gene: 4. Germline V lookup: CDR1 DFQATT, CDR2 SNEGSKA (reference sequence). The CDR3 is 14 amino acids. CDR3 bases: TGCAGTGCAAGACTAGCGGGGAACACAGATACGCAGTATTTT. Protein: CSARLAGNTDTQYF.

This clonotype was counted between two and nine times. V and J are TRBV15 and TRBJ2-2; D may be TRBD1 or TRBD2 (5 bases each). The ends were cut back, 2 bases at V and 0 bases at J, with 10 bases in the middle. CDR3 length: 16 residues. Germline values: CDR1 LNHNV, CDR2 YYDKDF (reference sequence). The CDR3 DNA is TGTGCCACCAGCAGATATAGGGGAGCGAACACCGGGGAGCTGTTTTTT. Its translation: CATSRYRGANTGELFF.

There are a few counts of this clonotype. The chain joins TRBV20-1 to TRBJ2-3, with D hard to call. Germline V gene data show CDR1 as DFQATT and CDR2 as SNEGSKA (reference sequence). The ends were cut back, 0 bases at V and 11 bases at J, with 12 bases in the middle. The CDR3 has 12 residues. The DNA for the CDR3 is TGCAGTGCTAGAGATCTAAGTAGTGGGCAGTATTTT. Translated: CSARDLSSGQYF.

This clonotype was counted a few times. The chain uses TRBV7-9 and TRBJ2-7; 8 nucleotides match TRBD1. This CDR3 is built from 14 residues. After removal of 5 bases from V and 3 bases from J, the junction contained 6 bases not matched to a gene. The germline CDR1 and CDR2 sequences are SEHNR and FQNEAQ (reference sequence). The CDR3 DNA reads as TGTGCCAGCAGCCGGGGGACAGGCCGCTACGAGCAGTACTTC. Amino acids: CASSRGTGRYEQYF.

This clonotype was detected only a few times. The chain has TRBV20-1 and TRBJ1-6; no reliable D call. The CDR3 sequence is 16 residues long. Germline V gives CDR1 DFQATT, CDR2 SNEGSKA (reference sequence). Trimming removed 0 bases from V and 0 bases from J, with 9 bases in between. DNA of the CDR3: TGCAGTGCTAGAGAGGTCGGTAGCTCCTATAATTCACCCCTCCACTTT. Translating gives CSAREVGSSYNSPLHF.

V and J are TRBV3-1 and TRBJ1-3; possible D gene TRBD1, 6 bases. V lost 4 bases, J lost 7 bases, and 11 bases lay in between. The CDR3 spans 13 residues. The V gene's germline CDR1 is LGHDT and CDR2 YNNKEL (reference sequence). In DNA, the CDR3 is TGTGCCAGCAGCCGTCGGGGGGCGAACACCATATATTTT. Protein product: CASSRRGANTIYF.

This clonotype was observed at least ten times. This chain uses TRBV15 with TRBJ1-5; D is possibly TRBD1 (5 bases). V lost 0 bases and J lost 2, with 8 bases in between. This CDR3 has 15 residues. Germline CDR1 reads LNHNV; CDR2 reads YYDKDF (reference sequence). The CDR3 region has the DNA TGTGCCACCAGCAGAGATCCGGGGGGCAATCAGCCCCAGCATTTT. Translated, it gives CATSRDPGGNQPQHF.

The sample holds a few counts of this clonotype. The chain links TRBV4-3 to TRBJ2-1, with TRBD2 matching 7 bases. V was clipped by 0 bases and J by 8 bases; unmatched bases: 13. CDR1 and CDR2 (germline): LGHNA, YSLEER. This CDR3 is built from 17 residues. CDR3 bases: TGCGCCAGCAGCCAAGAGCTTCTAGGACTAGGGGCGTATGAGCAGTTCTTC. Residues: CASSQELLGLGAYEQFF.

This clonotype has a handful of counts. The CDR3 DNA reads TGTGCCAGCAGCGTGACTAGCGGGGGGGCAGGGCCTTTCAATGAGCAGTTCTTC. Protein: CASSVTSGGAGPFNEQFF. This sequence joins TRBV11-1 and TRBJ2-1; 14 positions match TRBD2. CDR3 length: 18 residues. Per the germline V gene, CDR1 is SGHAT and CDR2 is FQDESV (reference sequence). Trimming removed 5 bases from V and 6 bases from J; junction bases left unmatched: 12. The full variable domain, rest sourced from reference TRBV11-1 and TRBJ2-1, is EAEVAQSPRYKITEKSQAVAFWCDPISGHATLYWYRQILGQGPELLVQFQDESVVDDSQLPKDRFSAERLKGVDSTLKIQPAELGDSAMYLCASSVTSGGAGPFNEQFFGPGTRLTVL.

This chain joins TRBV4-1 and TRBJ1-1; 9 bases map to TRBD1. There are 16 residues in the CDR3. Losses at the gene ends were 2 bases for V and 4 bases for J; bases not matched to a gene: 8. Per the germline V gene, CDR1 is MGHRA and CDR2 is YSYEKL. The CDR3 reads CASSQPDRGRVTEAFF. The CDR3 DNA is TGCGCCAGCAGCCAACCTGACAGGGGGAGAGTCACTGAAGCTTTCTTT.

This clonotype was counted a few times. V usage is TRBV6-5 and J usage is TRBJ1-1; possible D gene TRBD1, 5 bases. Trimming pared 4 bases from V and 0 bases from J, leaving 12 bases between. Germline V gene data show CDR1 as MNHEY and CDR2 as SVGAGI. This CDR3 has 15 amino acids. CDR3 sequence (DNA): TGTGCCAGCAGTTCAATAGACAGCTTGAACACTGAAGCTTTCTTT. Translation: CASSSIDSLNTEAFF.

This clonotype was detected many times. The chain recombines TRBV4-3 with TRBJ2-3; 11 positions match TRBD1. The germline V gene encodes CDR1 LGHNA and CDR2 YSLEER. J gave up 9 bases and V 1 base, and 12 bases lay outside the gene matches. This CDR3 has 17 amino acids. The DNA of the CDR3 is TGCGCCAGCAGCCAAGGGGTTTTAGGGACAGGGGGTTTGACGCAGTATTTT. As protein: CASSQGVLGTGGLTQYF.

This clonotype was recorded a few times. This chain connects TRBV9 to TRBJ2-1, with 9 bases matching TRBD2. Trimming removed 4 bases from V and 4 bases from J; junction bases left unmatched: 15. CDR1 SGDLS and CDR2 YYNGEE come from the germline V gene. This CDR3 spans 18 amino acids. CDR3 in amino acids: CASSNRQLAGEGYNEQFF. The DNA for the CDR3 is TGTGCCAGCAGCAACCGACAGTTAGCGGGAGAGGGGTACAATGAGCAGTTCTTC.

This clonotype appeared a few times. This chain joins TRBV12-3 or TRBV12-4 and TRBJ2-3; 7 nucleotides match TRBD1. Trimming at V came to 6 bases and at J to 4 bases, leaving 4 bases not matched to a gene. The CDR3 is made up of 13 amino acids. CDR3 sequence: CASRQQGADTQYF. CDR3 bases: TGTGCCAGCAGGCAGCAGGGGGCAGATACGCAGTATTTT.

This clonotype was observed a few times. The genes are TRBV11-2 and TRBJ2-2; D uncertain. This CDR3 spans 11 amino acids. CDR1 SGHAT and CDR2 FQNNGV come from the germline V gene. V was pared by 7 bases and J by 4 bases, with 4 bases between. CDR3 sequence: CASIITGELFF. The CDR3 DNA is TGTGCCAGCATAATCACCGGGGAGCTGTTTTTT.

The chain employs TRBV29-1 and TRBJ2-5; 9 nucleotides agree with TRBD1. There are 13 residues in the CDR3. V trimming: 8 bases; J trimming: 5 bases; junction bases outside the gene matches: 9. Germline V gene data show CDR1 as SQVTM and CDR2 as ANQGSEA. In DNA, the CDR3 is TGCAGCCTCACAGGGGGCGCGGGGGAGACCCAGTACTTC. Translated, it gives CSLTGGAGETQYF.

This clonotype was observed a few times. CDR3 loop: CASSYLRGAGQPQHF. The CDR3 DNA sequence: TGTGCCAGCAGTTACCTCCGGGGTGCGGGGCAGCCCCAGCATTTT. V gene TRBV6-2 or TRBV6-3 combines with J gene TRBJ1-5, with unresolved D. Germline V gene data show CDR1 as MNHEY and CDR2 as SVGEGT. Trimming shortened V by 2 bases and J by 7 bases, and 15 bases separated the two germline ends. The CDR3 loop spans 15 amino acids.